The clone carrying this T cell receptor (beta chain) was recorded a few times. TCR beta CDR3 sequences were amplified from RNA transcripts. With the HTBI primer set, the TCR CDR3 went through a first round of RT-PCR. TCRdb called the multiplex PCR reads again in MiXCR, with one record for every CDR3 protein. The sample yields a few hundred thousand distinct CDR3 sequences, approximately 15% seen once. The data were taken from a study of T cells in Graves' hyperthyroidism and ophthalmopathy. Clinicians diagnosed patients from clinical symptoms, serum thyroxine and TRAb, thyroid ultrasound and orbital computed tomography. Germline V CDR1 and CDR2: DFQATT, SNEGSKA (reference sequence). The CDR3 length is 14 residues. After removal of 4 bases from V and 5 bases from J, the junction contained 8 bases not matched to a gene.

The receptor was isolated from a woman in her twenties or thirties with Graves' hyperthyroidism. Sequenced input: blood. The gene calls are TRBV20-1 and TRBJ1-5, with TRBD1 matching 7 bases. The CDR3, as DNA: TGCAGTGCTAACAGGGGTGCCCTAGATCAGCCCCAGCATTTT. Translated, it gives CSANRGALDQPQHF.